These T cell receptor beta chains were read from a single sample in a study of shared clonotypes between healthy human individuals. Assay: immunoSEQ multiplex PCR; the TCRdb copy retains only in-frame clones and omits some. The sample lists approximately 2.5 million clones, just over 90% occurring once. Sample: naive CD4+ T cells sorted from blood. The receptors derive from a man between 18 and 29 years old in good health. The CDR3 runs from the conserved cysteine through the conserved F or W. The D gene is left open where the match is weak.

V gene	D gene	J gene	CDR3 DNA	CDR3 protein
TRBV4-2	TRBD2	TRBJ2-5	TGTGCCAGCAGCCAAAACCCTAGCGGGGGGGCCGTTATAGAGACCCAGTACTTC	CASSQNPSGGAVIETQYF
TRBV2	TRBD1	TRBJ2-1	TGTGCCAGCACCGAACAGGGGGCGGGCGATGAGCAGTTCTTC	CASTEQGAGDEQFF
TRBV28	TRBD1	TRBJ2-1	TGTGCCAGCAGCCTCCTCCCTGGACAGGGGAGTTTTAATGAGCAGTTCTTC	CASSLLPGQGSFNEQFF
TRBV7-9	TRBD2	TRBJ2-3	TGTGCCGGGCAGAGGCTAGCGGGGGGGCTGGATACGCAGTATTTT	CAGQRLAGGLDTQYF
TRBV5-8	TRBD1	TRBJ1-1	TGTGCCAGCAGCAGGACAGGGGAGAACACTGAAGCTTTCTTT	CASSRTGENTEAFF
TRBV4-1	NA	TRBJ2-1	TGCGCCAGCAGCCGGGGCATACTAGAAAATGAGCAGTTCTTC	CASSRGILENEQFF
TRBV5-1	NA	TRBJ1-2	TGCGCCAGCAGCCCTCTTTTAGGATCACTTGTCGGCTACACCTTC	CASSPLLGSLVGYTF
TRBV6-4	NA	TRBJ1-1	TGTGCCAGCAGTGCGCAAGGGGGTACTGAAGCTTTCTTT	CASSAQGGTEAFF
TRBV6-5	TRBD1	TRBJ2-7	TGTGCCAGCAGTCGGACAGGGCCCTACGAGCAGTACTTC	CASSRTGPYEQYF
TRBV23-1	NA	TRBJ2-1	TGCGCCAGCAGTCAATCATCCTACAATGAGCAGTTCTTC	CASSQSSYNEQFF
TRBV14	NA	TRBJ1-4	TGTGCCAGCAGCCAAGTGAAAGGTTCAACTAATGAAAAACTGTTTTTT	CASSQVKGSTNEKLFF